This T cell receptor (beta chain) was documented in a study of cytomegalovirus exposure and HLA in healthy donors. The donors were members of the validation cohort comprising approximately 120 subjects, separate from the roughly 700-subject first cohort. This clone was counted ten times or more. This specimen includes other DNA sequences encoding the same CDR3. Here immunoSEQ multiplex PCR was the method, and the copy in TCRdb shows in-frame clones only, minus some. The sample holds 120,000 to 150,000 clones, around 90% seen once. Sequencing used PBMCs. The receptor comes from a woman under 30 in good health and CMV-seropositive.

The CDR3 loop is CAWSVHGNQPQHF. CDR3 DNA: TGTGCCTGGAGTGTACACGGGAATCAGCCCCAGCATTTT. The chain carries TRBV30 and TRBJ1-5, with no clear D. Trimming shortened V by 0 bases and J by 4 bases, and 7 bases separated the two germline ends. The CDR3 sequence is 13 residues long. Germline V gene lookup returns CDR1 GTSNPN and CDR2 SVGIG (reference sequence).